Listed below are T cell receptor beta chains from one sample, sequenced in a study of blood T cell repertoires in COVID-19. Libraries were prepared by immunoSEQ multiplex PCR; TCRdb keeps only in-frame clonotypes and omits some of them. The table has approximately 75,000 clones, roughly 90% seen once; the top ten hold about 7%. The sequencing input was peripheral blood. The origin of the receptors is a human donor in a cohort sampled during active COVID-19. CDR3s include the opening cysteine and the closing phenylalanine or tryptophan.

TRBV7-2	CASSLVLGRTGVDEQYF
TRBV21-1	CASSKSFPDPRDSPLHF
TRBV7-9	CASSLGQGAVAFF
TRBV7-6	CASSFNQGGLNEKLFF
TRBV6-5	CASSYELPAGELFF
TRBV6-5	CASTPRRDSYGYTF
TRBV3-1/TRBV3-2	CASSHRVPGSNQPQHF
TRBV6-5	CASSPGLMVSPLHF
TRBV5-1	CASSLSGGPDEQFF
TRBV24-1	CATSGMTGANTGELFF
TRBV4-2	CASSQDRGIPQAEAFF
TRBV28	CASKLNTEAFF
TRBV19	CASSNGGDFNEKLFF
TRBV6-5	CATCQGSNQPQHF
TRBV10-2	CATGTGGLDTQYF
TRBV9	CASSEGGDSTAYEQYF